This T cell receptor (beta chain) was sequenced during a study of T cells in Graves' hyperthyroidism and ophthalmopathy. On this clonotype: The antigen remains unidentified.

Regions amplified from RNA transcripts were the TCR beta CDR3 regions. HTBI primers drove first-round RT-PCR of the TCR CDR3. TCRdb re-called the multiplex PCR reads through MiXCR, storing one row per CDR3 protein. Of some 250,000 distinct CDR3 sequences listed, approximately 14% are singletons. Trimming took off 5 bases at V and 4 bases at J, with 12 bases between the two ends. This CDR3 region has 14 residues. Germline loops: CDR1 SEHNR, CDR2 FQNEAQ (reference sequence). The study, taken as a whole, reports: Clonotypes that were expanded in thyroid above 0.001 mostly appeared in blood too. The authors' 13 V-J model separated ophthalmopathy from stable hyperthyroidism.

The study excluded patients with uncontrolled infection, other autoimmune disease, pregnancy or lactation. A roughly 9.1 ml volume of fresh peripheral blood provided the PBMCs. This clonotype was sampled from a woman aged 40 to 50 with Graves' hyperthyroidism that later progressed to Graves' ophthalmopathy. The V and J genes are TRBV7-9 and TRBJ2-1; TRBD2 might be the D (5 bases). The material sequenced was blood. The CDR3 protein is CASSAGNLYNEQFF. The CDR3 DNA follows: TGTGCCAGCAGCGCCGGGAATCTATACAATGAGCAGTTCTTC. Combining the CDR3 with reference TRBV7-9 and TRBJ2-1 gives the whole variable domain DTGVSQNPRHKITKRGQNVTFRCDPISEHNRLYWYRQTLGQGPEFLTYFQNEAQLEKSRLLSDRFSAERPKGSFSTLEIQRTEQGDSAMYLCASSAGNLYNEQFFGPGTRLTVL.